Following are 21 T cell receptor beta chains from one sample sequenced in a study of cytomegalovirus exposure and HLA in healthy donors. Use of 60 Vbeta and 13 Jbeta primers characterized the PCR. Assay: immunoSEQ multiplex PCR; the TCRdb copy retains only in-frame clones and omits some. The sample yields under 250,000 clones, around 76% seen once. The specimen was PBMCs. Source of these receptors: a man aged 25 to 40 in good health and CMV-seronegative.

This chain links TRBV28 with TRBJ1-4; possible D gene TRBD1, 6 bases. V lost 2 bases and J 6 bases, leaving 10 bases between the germline ends. CDR3 size: 14 residues. Germline-derived CDR1 and CDR2 are MDHEN and SYDVKM. The CDR3 coding sequence is TGTGCCAGCAGTTTAAGCAGGGGAGATGAAAAACTGTTTTTT. Its protein product is CASSLSRGDEKLFF.

The chain uses TRBV6-5 and TRBJ2-7, with 14 bases aligning to TRBD2. The CDR3 runs to 16 residues. Per the germline V gene, CDR1 is MNHEY and CDR2 is SVGAGI. With V trimmed by 4 bases and J by 2 bases, 4 bases remained unmatched. The DNA for the CDR3 is TGTGCCAGCAGTTCGCTGGGACTAGCGGGAGCCTACGAGCAGTACTTC. It encodes CASSSLGLAGAYEQYF.

The sample holds one count of this clone. The chain recombines TRBV27 with TRBJ2-6, with 7 bases that match TRBD1. This CDR3 has 17 amino acids. Looked up from germline, CDR1 is MNHEY and CDR2 is SMNVEV (reference sequence). V dropped 5 bases and J dropped 3; count of bases not matched to a gene: 10. The CDR3 loop reads CASSPRDSPFGANVLTF. The CDR3 DNA is TGTGCCAGCAGTCCCCGGGACAGTCCTTTTGGGGCCAACGTCCTGACTTTC.

The V call is TRBV11-3, the J call TRBJ2-1, with a possible D match to TRBD2 (5 bases). Germline lookup yields CDR1 SGHNT and CDR2 YENEEA. The CDR3 contains 13 residues. The V and J ends lost 6 bases and 4 bases respectively, with 10 bases between them. CDR3: CASSTGSYNEQFF. The DNA for the CDR3 is TGTGCCAGCAGTACGGGGAGTTACAATGAGCAGTTCTTC. Together with reference TRBV11-3 and TRBJ2-1, the CDR3 gives the full variable domain: EAGVVQSPRYKIIEKKQPVAFWCNPISGHNTLYWYLQNLGQGPELLIRYENEEAVDDSQLPKDRFSAERLKGVDSTLKIQPAELGDSAVYLCASSTGSYNEQFFGPGTRLTVL.

The chain carries TRBV7-3 and TRBJ2-7; maybe TRBD1 (6 bases). The length of the CDR3 is 13 residues. The germline V and J ends were trimmed by 5 bases and 5 bases, with 13 bases remaining between them. Germline V gene sequence: CDR1 SGHTA, CDR2 FQGTGA. DNA of the CDR3: TGTGCCAGCAGCCATCCCGACAGGAACGAGCAGTACTTC. Protein sequence: CASSHPDRNEQYF.

This chain links TRBV6-1 with TRBJ2-7, with D possibly being TRBD1 (5 bases). Per the germline V gene, CDR1 is MNHNS and CDR2 is SASEGT. This CDR3 is 13 amino acids long. With 7 bases removed from V and 5 bases from J, the gap between germline ends came to 15 bases. CDR3 in amino acids: CASTTRQGNEQYF. CDR3 nucleotide sequence: TGTGCCAGCACCACCCGGCAGGGTAACGAGCAGTACTTC.

Only a few counts were recorded for this clone. V gene TRBV6-5 combines with J gene TRBJ1-3, with D possibly TRBD1 on 5 matching bases. V dropped 6 bases and J dropped 4 bases, with 16 bases sitting between them. From germline, CDR1 is MNHEY and CDR2 SVGAGI. This CDR3 has 15 residues. CDR3 DNA: TGTGCCAGCAGCCAGAGACAGTCGGTCGGAAACACCATATATTTT. Translated, it gives CASSQRQSVGNTIYF.

The chain couples TRBV7-9 to TRBJ2-7; 9 bases line up with TRBD1. Trimming took 9 bases from V and 6 from J; bases not matched to a gene: 6. In germline, CDR1 is SEHNR, CDR2 FQNEAQ (reference sequence). CDR3 size: 12 residues. The CDR3 region has the DNA TGTGCCAGTCCAACAGGGGGCGTCGAGCAGTACTTC. Amino acid sequence: CASPTGGVEQYF.

As regards this clone: The junction and the germline gene differ at one end; a read error may be behind it. The CDR3 is CASSSVPGQDPLF. The CDR3 region has the DNA TGCGCCAGCAGCTCCGTCCCGGGACAGGACCCCCTCTTC. The V call is TRBV5-1, the J call TRBJ1-2; 8 nucleotides agree with TRBD1. CDR1 and CDR2 (germline): SGHRS, YFSETQ. This CDR3 contains 13 residues.

J is TRBJ2-1 and V is TRBV6-1; TRBD2 matches 10 bases. This CDR3 comprises 17 residues. Germline CDR1 reads MNHNS; CDR2 reads SASEGT. V gave up 4 bases and J gave up 7 bases; unmatched junction bases: 13. CDR3 amino acids: CASSVGSGTSANNEQFF. The DNA of the CDR3 is TGTGCCAGCAGTGTCGGATCCGGGACTAGCGCTAATAATGAGCAGTTCTTC.

The V and J genes are TRBV15 and TRBJ1-6; 7 positions agree with TRBD1. Germline assignment: CDR1 LNHNV and CDR2 YYDKDF (reference sequence). The CDR3 is 16 residues long. V gave up 1 base and J gave up 5 bases; unmatched junction bases: 5. CDR3 sequence (DNA): TGTGCCACCAGCAGAGTAAGGACAGGAAATAATTCACCCCTCCACTTT. Translation gives CATSRVRTGNNSPLHF.

This clone was counted once. This chain connects TRBV5-1 to TRBJ2-6, with 7 bases lining up with TRBD1. Germline V CDR1 and CDR2: SGHRS, YFSETQ. This CDR3 comprises 15 residues. V was clipped by 4 bases and J by 2 bases; unmatched bases: 3. In DNA form, the CDR3 reads TGCGCCAGCAGCACGACAGGGACTGGGGCCAACGTCCTGACTTTC. Its protein is CASSTTGTGANVLTF. The full variable domain, in which reference TRBV5-1 and TRBJ2-6 provide the parts outside the CDR3, is KAGVTQTPRYLIKTRGQQVTLSCSPISGHRSVSWYQQTPGQGLQFLFEYFSETQRNKGNFPGRFSGRQFSNSRSEMNVSTLELGDSALYLCASSTTGTGANVLTFGAGSRLTVL.

This clone was counted a few times. The gene calls are TRBV2 and TRBJ1-1; D unclear. The CDR3 is 14 residues long. V lost 4 bases to trimming and J lost 1 base, with 10 bases between them. CDR1 is SNHLY, CDR2 FYNNEI, per germline. CDR3 region: CASSADNANTEAFF. CDR3 coding DNA: TGTGCCAGCAGTGCCGACAATGCGAACACTGAAGCTTTCTTT.

The genes are TRBV6-5 and TRBJ2-7; 11 bases map to TRBD2. CDR1 is MNHEY and CDR2 is SVGAGI in the germline V gene. This CDR3 spans 16 amino acids. J was trimmed by 2 bases and V by 4 bases; bases with no gene match: 7. CDR3 sequence: CASSFPATSGTYEQYF. In DNA form, the CDR3 reads TGTGCCAGCAGTTTCCCGGCGACTAGCGGGACCTACGAGCAGTACTTC.

V usage is TRBV5-6 and J usage is TRBJ2-5; 7 positions match TRBD1. J lost 4 bases, V lost 6 bases, and 15 bases had no gene match. The V gene's germline CDR1 is SGHDT and CDR2 YYEEEE. The CDR3 is 16 residues long. CDR3 DNA: TGTGCCAGCAACTTTCTACCGGCCGACAGGGTAGAGACCCAGTACTTC. Translation: CASNFLPADRVETQYF.

The chain employs TRBV5-1 and TRBJ2-4, with D possibly being TRBD2 (6 bases). CDR3 length: 15 residues. Germline CDR1 and CDR2: SGHRS and YFSETQ. Trimming stripped 0 bases from V and 3 bases from J, with 10 bases between. The CDR3 here is CASSLAGGDKNIQYF. The CDR3 coding sequence is TGCGCCAGCAGCTTGGCAGGAGGGGACAAAAACATTCAGTACTTC.

The CDR3 reads CATSRWLADNYNEQFF. CDR3 sequence (DNA): TGTGCCACCAGCAGATGGCTAGCGGACAACTACAATGAGCAGTTCTTC. The genes are TRBV15 and TRBJ2-1; 7 positions match TRBD2. The CDR3 runs to 16 residues. Germline V gives CDR1 LNHNV, CDR2 YYDKDF (reference sequence). Trimming cost V 2 bases and J 3 bases; bases outside gene matches: 7.

The chain recombines TRBV5-1 with TRBJ1-5; 7 nucleotides agree with TRBD1. CDR3 size: 16 residues. Unmatched junction bases numbered 8, after V lost 4 bases and J lost 1 base. The germline V gene has CDR1 SGHRS and CDR2 YFSETQ. The CDR3 region has the DNA TGCGCCAGCAGCCCAGGACAGGTAGGGAGCAATCAGCCCCAGCATTTT. Protein: CASSPGQVGSNQPQHF.

This clone was counted a few times. V gene TRBV11-2 combines with J gene TRBJ2-7; 8 nucleotides line up with TRBD1. In germline, CDR1 is SGHAT, CDR2 FQNNGV. The trim removed 5 bases at V and 4 bases at J, leaving 10 bases unmatched. The CDR3 extends over 15 amino acids. As DNA, the CDR3 is TGTGCCAGCAGCCCCAGACCGGACAGGGCGTACGAGCAGTACTTC. Translated: CASSPRPDRAYEQYF.

The genes are TRBV2 and TRBJ1-2; 9 bases line up with TRBD1. Germline CDR1 is SNHLY and CDR2 is FYNNEI. The V gene end was trimmed by 6 bases and the J gene end by 12 bases; junction bases not matched to a gene: 5. This CDR3 contains 11 residues. This CDR3 is CASRRDREDTF. The CDR3 coding sequence is TGTGCCAGCAGGAGGGACAGGGAGGACACCTTC.

The chain is built from TRBV29-1 and TRBJ2-5; possible D gene TRBD1, 5 bases. Germline CDR1 is SQVTM and CDR2 is ANQGSEA. V was shortened by 2 bases and J by 1 base, with 8 bases between the two germline ends. The CDR3 contains 13 residues. The DNA of the CDR3 is TGCAGCGTTGAATTTAGGGGCCAAGAGACCCAGTACTTC. This codes for CSVEFRGQETQYF.